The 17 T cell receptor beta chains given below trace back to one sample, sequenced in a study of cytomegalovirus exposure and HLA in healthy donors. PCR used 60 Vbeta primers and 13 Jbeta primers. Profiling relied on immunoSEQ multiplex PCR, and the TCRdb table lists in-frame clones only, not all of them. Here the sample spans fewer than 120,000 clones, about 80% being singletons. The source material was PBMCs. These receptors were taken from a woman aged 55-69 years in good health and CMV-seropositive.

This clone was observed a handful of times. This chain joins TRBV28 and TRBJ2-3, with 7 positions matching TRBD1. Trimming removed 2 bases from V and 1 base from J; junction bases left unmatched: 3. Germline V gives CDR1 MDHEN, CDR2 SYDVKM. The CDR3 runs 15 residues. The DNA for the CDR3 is TGTGCCAGCAGTTTAGGGACAGCCGGCACAGATACGCAGTATTTT. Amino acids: CASSLGTAGTDTQYF.

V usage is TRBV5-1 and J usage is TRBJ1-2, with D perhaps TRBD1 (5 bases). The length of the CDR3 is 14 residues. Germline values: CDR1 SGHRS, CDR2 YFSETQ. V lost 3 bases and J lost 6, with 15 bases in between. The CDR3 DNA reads TGCGCCAGCAGCTCTGACAGTGAATGGGATGGCTACACCTTC. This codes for CASSSDSEWDGYTF. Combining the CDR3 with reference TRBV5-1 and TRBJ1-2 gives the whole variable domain KAGVTQTPRYLIKTRGQQVTLSCSPISGHRSVSWYQQTPGQGLQFLFEYFSETQRNKGNFPGRFSGRQFSNSRSEMNVSTLELGDSALYLCASSSDSEWDGYTFGSGTRLTVV.

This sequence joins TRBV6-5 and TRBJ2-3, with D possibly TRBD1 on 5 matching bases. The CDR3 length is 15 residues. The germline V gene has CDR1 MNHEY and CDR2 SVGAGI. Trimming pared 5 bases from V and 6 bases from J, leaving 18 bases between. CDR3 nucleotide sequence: TGTGCCAGCAGTGTTCAAGGGGCCAGCGCGGATACGCAGTATTTT. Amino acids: CASSVQGASADTQYF.

CDR3 in DNA: TGTGCCAGCAGCCCATCGGGGGGGAGAGAGACCCAGTACTTC. It encodes CASSPSGGRETQYF. The chain recombines TRBV7-3 with TRBJ2-5; 8 bases are a match to TRBD2. This CDR3 is built from 14 residues. V was clipped by 5 bases and J by 4 bases; unmatched bases: 6. Germline loops: CDR1 SGHTA, CDR2 FQGTGA. The full variable domain, with the rest looked up from reference TRBV7-3 and TRBJ2-5, is GAGVSQTPSNKVTEKGKYVELRCDPISGHTALYWYRQSLGQGPEFLIYFQGTGAADDSGLPNDRFFAVRPEGSVSTLKIQRTERGDSAVYLCASSPSGGRETQYFGPGTRLLVL.

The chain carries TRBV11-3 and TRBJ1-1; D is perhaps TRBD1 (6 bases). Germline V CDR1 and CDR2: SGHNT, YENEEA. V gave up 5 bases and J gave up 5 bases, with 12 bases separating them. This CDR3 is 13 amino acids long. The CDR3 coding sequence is TGTGCCAGCAGCCCCGGGCAGGGGACTGAAGCTTTCTTT. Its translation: CASSPGQGTEAFF. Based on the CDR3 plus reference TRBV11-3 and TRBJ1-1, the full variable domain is EAGVVQSPRYKIIEKKQPVAFWCNPISGHNTLYWYLQNLGQGPELLIRYENEEAVDDSQLPKDRFSAERLKGVDSTLKIQPAELGDSAVYLCASSPGQGTEAFFGQGTRLTVV.

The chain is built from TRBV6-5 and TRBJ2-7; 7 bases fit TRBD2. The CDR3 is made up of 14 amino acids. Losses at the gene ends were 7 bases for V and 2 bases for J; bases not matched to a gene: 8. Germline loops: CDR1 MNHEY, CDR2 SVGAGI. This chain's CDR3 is CASMGGWAPYEQYF. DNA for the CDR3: TGTGCCAGCATGGGGGGGTGGGCCCCCTACGAGCAGTACTTC.

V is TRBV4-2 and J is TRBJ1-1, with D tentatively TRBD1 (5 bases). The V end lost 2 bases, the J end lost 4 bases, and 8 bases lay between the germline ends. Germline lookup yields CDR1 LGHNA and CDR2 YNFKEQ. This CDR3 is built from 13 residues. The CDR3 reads CASSQLGGTEAFF. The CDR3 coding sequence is TGTGCCAGCAGCCAACTGGGGGGCACTGAAGCTTTCTTT.

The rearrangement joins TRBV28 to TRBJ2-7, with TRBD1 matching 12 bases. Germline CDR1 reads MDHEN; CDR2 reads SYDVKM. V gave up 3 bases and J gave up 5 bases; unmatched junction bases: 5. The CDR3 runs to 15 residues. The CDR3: CASSLSGTGGNEQYF. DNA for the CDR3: TGTGCCAGCAGTTTGTCAGGGACAGGGGGCAACGAGCAGTACTTC.

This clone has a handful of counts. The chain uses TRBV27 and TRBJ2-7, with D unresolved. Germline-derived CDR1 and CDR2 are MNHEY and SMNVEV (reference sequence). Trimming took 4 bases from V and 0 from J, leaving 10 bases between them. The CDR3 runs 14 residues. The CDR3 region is CASSSLGGSYEQYF. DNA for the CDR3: TGTGCCAGCAGTTCCCTAGGTGGCTCCTACGAGCAGTACTTC.

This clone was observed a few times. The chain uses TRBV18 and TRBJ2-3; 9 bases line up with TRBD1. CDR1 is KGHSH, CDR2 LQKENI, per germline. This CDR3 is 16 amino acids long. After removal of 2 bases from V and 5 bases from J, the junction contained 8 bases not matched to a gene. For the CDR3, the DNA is TGTGCCAGCTCACCAAAGACAGGGGGTTTGAGAGATACGCAGTATTTT. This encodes CASSPKTGGLRDTQYF.

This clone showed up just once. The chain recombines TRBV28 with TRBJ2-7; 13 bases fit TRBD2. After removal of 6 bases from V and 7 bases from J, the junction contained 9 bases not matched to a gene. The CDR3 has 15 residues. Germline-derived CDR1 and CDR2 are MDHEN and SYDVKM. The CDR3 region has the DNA TGTGCCAGCAGCATGTGGACTAGCGGGAGAGTGGAGCAGTACTTC. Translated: CASSMWTSGRVEQYF.

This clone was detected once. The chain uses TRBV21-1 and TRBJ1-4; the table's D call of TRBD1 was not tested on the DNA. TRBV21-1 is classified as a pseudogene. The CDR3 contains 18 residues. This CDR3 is CASSPMGPGNREEEKLFF. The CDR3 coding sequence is TGTGCCAGCAGCCCCATGGGGCCGGGTAACAGGGAAGAAGAAAAACTGTTTTTT.

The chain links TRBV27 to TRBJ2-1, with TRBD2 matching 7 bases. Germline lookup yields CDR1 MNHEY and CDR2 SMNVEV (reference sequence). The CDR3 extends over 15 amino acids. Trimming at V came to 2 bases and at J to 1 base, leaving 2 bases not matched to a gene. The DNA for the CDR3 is TGTGCCAGCAGTTTACGCGGGAGATCCTACAATGAGCAGTTCTTC. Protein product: CASSLRGRSYNEQFF.

This CDR3 is CASSLPGQGIQPQHF. In DNA form, the CDR3 reads TGTGCCAGCTCACTACCGGGACAGGGCATCCAGCCCCAGCATTTT. V is TRBV18 and J is TRBJ1-5, with 9 bases aligning to TRBD1. This CDR3 spans 15 amino acids. After removal of 4 bases from V and 7 bases from J, the junction contained 8 bases not matched to a gene. CDR1 is KGHSH and CDR2 is LQKENI in the germline V gene.

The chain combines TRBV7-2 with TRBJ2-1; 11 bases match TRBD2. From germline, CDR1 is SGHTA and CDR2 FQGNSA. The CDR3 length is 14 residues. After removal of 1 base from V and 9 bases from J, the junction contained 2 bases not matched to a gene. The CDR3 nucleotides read TGTGCCAGCAGCTTAGGGGGGACTAGCGGTGAGCAGTTCTTC. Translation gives CASSLGGTSGEQFF.

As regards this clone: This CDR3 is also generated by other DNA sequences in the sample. The CDR3 spells CASIASGTYEQYF. The CDR3, as DNA: TGTGCCAGCATTGCTAGCGGGACCTACGAGCAGTACTTC. The genes are TRBV2 and TRBJ2-7; 9 bases are shared with TRBD2. Germline V lookup: CDR1 SNHLY, CDR2 FYNNEI. The CDR3 spans 13 residues. Losses at the gene ends were 7 bases for V and 2 bases for J; bases not matched to a gene: 3.

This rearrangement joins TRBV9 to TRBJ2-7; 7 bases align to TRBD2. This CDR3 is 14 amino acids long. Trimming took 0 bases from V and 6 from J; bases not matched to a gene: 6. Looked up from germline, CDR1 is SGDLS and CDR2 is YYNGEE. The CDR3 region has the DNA TGTGCCAGCAGCGTAGAGGGCGGGAGCAGCGAGCAGTACTTC. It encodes CASSVEGGSSEQYF.